This T cell receptor (beta chain) was obtained from a study of long-term antiretroviral therapy in people with HIV. Whole-study context: Collection dates of the earliest samples fall about a decade before the 2015 immediate-ART recommendation.

Treated in the United States were all of the participants with HIV. Germline lookup yields CDR1 SGHRS and CDR2 YFSETQ. The length of the CDR3 is 14 residues. Findings and caveats of the study: Across all time points, the repertoire was dominated by clones that expanded before ART. Participants lacked recorded data on ART adherence, viral resistance or therapy changes.

The assay used was immunoSEQ (version v3.0), run at survey level. The protocol was immunoSEQ multiplex PCR, while the TCRdb copy is restricted to in-frame clones and leaves out a portion. The repertoire includes about 40,000 clones, roughly 80% of them detected once, and 6.2% sits in the top ten. Of note for this clone: What it binds is unknown.

Here the sequenced sample was unsorted PBMCs, taken 1 year after starting antiretroviral therapy. This TCR came from a young man with HIV. This chain uses TRBV5-1 with TRBJ2-5, with TRBD1 as a possible D gene (6 bases). The J call may be mistaken, given a closer DNA end match to TRBJ2-7. The CDR3 coding sequence is TGCGCCAGCAGTCGACAGGCCACTTCCTACGAGCAGTACTTC. Translated: CASSRQATSYEQYF.